These 9 T cell receptor beta chains were all obtained from the same sample, sequenced in a study of identical twins. TCRdb called the 5' RACE reads again in MiXCR, with one record for every CDR3 protein. The sample holds 350,000 to 400,000 distinct CDR3 sequences; roughly 9% are singletons and the top ten take 8% to 9.5%. The sequencing sample was made of naive T cells sorted from blood. The receptors here all came from a woman aged 45-59 years in good health.

The chain recombines TRBV24-1 with TRBJ1-1; tentatively, D is TRBD1 (5 bases). The CDR3 loop spans 14 amino acids. V was clipped by 7 bases and J by 1 base, with 12 bases between them. Germline V CDR1 and CDR2: KGHDR, SFDVKD. For the CDR3, the DNA is TGTGCCACCAGGGGGCCCGGGGGGAACACTGAAGCTTTCTTT. Translation: CATRGPGGNTEAFF.

This rearrangement joins TRBV19 to TRBJ1-1; D unclear. V lost 6 bases and J 1 base, leaving 12 bases between the germline ends. This CDR3 is built from 14 residues. Per germline, CDR1 LNHDA and CDR2 SQIVND (reference sequence). CDR3 in DNA: TGTGCCAGTAGACCTGCGAGAGAGAACACTGAAGCTTTCTTT. Protein: CASRPARENTEAFF.

This chain links TRBV6-5 with TRBJ2-1; D remains ambiguous. Germline V gives CDR1 MNHEY, CDR2 SVGAGI. CDR3 length: 15 residues. The V end was cut by 7 bases, the J end by 2 bases, with 15 bases between. CDR3 sequence: CASNFAPNTYNEQFF. The CDR3 coding sequence is TGTGCCAGCAATTTTGCACCTAATACCTACAATGAGCAGTTCTTC.

J is TRBJ2-7 and V is TRBV14; 8 bases match TRBD2. The CDR3 length is 15 residues. From germline, CDR1 is SGHDN and CDR2 FVKESK. V trimming: 6 bases; J trimming: 4 bases; junction bases outside the gene matches: 11. CDR3 nucleotides: TGTGCCAGCAGGGGACGGGGGACTAGTCGTTACGAGCAGTACGTC. Translated, it gives CASRGRGTSRYEQYV.

The chain is built from TRBV5-1 and TRBJ2-5; 10 nucleotides line up with TRBD1. The trim removed 4 bases at V and 1 base at J, leaving 4 bases unmatched. This CDR3 is 15 amino acids long. Germline CDR1 and CDR2: SGHRS and YFSETQ. The CDR3 region has the DNA TGCGCCAGCAGCCAGGGACAGGGGTCCCAAGAGACCCAGTACTTC. Translation gives CASSQGQGSQETQYF.

This clonotype was counted ten times or more. The chain recombines TRBV6-5 with TRBJ2-2; no clear D gene. The CDR3 consists of 13 residues. Between the trimmed V and J ends, which lost 0 bases and 5 bases, there was a span of 4 bases. Looked up from germline, CDR1 is MNHEY and CDR2 is SVGAGI. The CDR3 DNA is TGTGCCAGCAGTTACTCGGGGACCGGGGAGCTGTTTTTT. Its translation: CASSYSGTGELFF.

This rearrangement joins TRBV20-1 to TRBJ2-2, with D perhaps matching TRBD1 or TRBD2 (5 bases each). V lost 3 bases to trimming and J lost 4 bases, with 18 bases between them. Per the germline V gene, CDR1 is DFQATT and CDR2 is SNEGSKA (reference sequence). This CDR3 spans 16 amino acids. The CDR3 DNA follows: TGCAGTGCTAGCCTTAATGGGGGTTCGGGCACCGGGGAGCTGTTTTTT. It encodes CSASLNGGSGTGELFF.

The rearrangement joins TRBV5-6 to TRBJ2-3; TRBD1 or TRBD2 may be the D gene (5 bases each). Germline assignment: CDR1 SGHDT and CDR2 YYEEEE. The CDR3 sequence is 13 residues long. Trimming took 5 bases from V and 6 from J, leaving 13 bases between them. For the CDR3, the DNA is TGTGCCAGCAGGGGAAGAGGGACCGATACGCAGTATTTT. Translation gives CASRGRGTDTQYF.

V and J are TRBV18 and TRBJ2-7; no clear D gene. Per germline, CDR1 KGHSH and CDR2 LQKENI. The V end lost 6 bases, the J end lost 1 base, and 10 bases lay between the germline ends. The CDR3 spans 13 residues. The chain's CDR3 is CASSPTVSYEQYF. The CDR3 bases are TGTGCCAGCTCGCCTACAGTTTCCTACGAGCAGTACTTC.